This TCR beta chain was identified during a study of shared clonotypes between healthy human individuals. As defined, naive CD8 cells were CD45RO-negative and positively selected for CCR7, with terminally differentiated effector memory CD45RA+ cells excluded. Generated by immunoSEQ multiplex PCR, the TCRdb table keeps only in-frame clones and is missing some. The sample has some 740,000 clones; over 90% are singletons. The material sequenced was naive CD8+ T cells sorted from blood. This sequence was found in a young man in good health.

The CDR3: CASSLFWTTNEKLFF. DNA of the CDR3: TGTGCCAGCAGTTTATTCTGGACAACTAATGAAAAACTGTTTTTT. This chain links TRBV28 with TRBJ1-4; D not resolved. Germline lookup yields CDR1 MDHEN and CDR2 SYDVKM. CDR3 length equals 15 residues. Trimming removed 1 base from V and 0 bases from J, with 6 bases in between.